One sample yielded the 16 T cell receptor beta chains listed below, sequenced in a study of control samples from healthy donors and cancer patients. Here immunoSEQ multiplex PCR was the method, and the copy in TCRdb shows in-frame clones only, minus some. The sample shows around 110,000 clones, 80% to 90% of them seen only once. The sequenced material came from PBMCs. These TCRs come from a woman between 50 and 59 years old with colorectal cancer.

The rearrangement joins TRBV5-5 to TRBJ1-3; D ambiguous. V was cut by 1 base and J by 0 bases, with 5 bases left in between. The CDR3 contains 14 residues. Germline V CDR1 and CDR2: SGHKS, YYEKEE (reference sequence). The CDR3 loop is CASSLTGSGNTIYF. Written as DNA, the CDR3 is TGTGCCAGCAGCTTGACGGGCTCTGGAAACACCATATATTTT.

This rearrangement joins TRBV9 to TRBJ1-5, with 10 bases that match TRBD1. From germline, CDR1 is SGDLS and CDR2 YYNGEE. The CDR3 totals 14 residues. With 5 bases clipped from V and 7 bases from J, the junction kept 6 bases outside the gene matches. CDR3 DNA sequence: TGTGCCAGCAGTGCCGGGACAGGGGACCAGCCCCAGCATTTT. Translation: CASSAGTGDQPQHF.

This clone was seen a single time. V and J are TRBV27 and TRBJ2-6, with D perhaps matching TRBD2 (7 bases). V lost 10 bases to trimming and J lost 2 bases, with 21 bases between them. The CDR3 consists of 17 residues. The V gene's germline CDR1 is MNHEY and CDR2 SMNVEV (reference sequence). CDR3 residues: CATTTGGASAGANVLTF. CDR3 nucleotides: TGTGCCACCACAACGGGGGGCGCTTCGGCTGGGGCCAACGTCCTGACTTTC. Filled out from reference TRBV27 and TRBJ2-6, the complete variable domain reads EAQVTQNPRYLITVTGKKLTVTCSQNMNHEYMSWYRQDPGLGLRQIYYSMNVEVTDKGDVPEGYKVSRKEKRNFPLILESPSPNQTSLYFCATTTGGASAGANVLTFGAGSRLTVL.

This clone was counted only a few times. V and J are TRBV28 and TRBJ1-6; D perhaps matches TRBD1 (6 bases). The germline gives CDR1 MDHEN, CDR2 SYDVKM. The CDR3 contains 21 residues. V lost 5 bases and J lost 4, with 30 bases in between. In nucleotides, the CDR3 is TGTGCCAGCAGTGTAAATCACAGGGTGAGTGTTGATAGTCCTTATAATTCACCCCTCCACTTT. Protein sequence: CASSVNHRVSVDSPYNSPLHF. Variable domain in full (rest from reference TRBV28 and TRBJ1-6): DVKVTQSSRYLVKRTGEKVFLECVQDMDHENMFWYRQDPGLGLRLIYFSYDVKMKEKGDIPEGYSVSREKKERFSLILESASTNQTSMYLCASSVNHRVSVDSPYNSPLHFGNGTRLTVT.

The table lists this clone with a count of one. The rearrangement links TRBV3-1 (or the pseudogene TRBV3-2) to TRBJ2-5; 7 nucleotides line up with TRBD2. Germline trimming cut 2 bases from V and 2 bases from J; bases unmatched to any gene: 8. CDR3 length: 16 residues. The germline CDR1 and CDR2 sequences are LGHDT and YNNKEL (reference sequence). The CDR3 sequence: CASSQLPRGEQETQYF. The DNA for the CDR3 is TGTGCCAGCAGCCAACTGCCCCGGGGGGAACAAGAGACCCAGTACTTC.

The chain joins TRBV20-1 to TRBJ1-2; D uncertain. CDR1 and CDR2 from the germline V gene are DFQATT and SNEGSKA (reference sequence). The ends were cut back, 4 bases at V and 1 base at J, with 4 bases in the middle. There are 11 residues in the CDR3. CDR3 residues: CSANINYGYTF. As DNA, the CDR3 is TGCAGTGCTAACATTAACTATGGCTACACCTTC.

This sequence joins TRBV12-3 or TRBV12-4 and TRBJ2-1; D is unclear. The CDR3 is 12 amino acids. With 7 bases removed from V and 6 bases from J, the gap between germline ends came to 10 bases. In nucleotides, the CDR3 is TGTGCCAGCACTTTTGTTGCCAATGAGCAGTTCTTC. It yields the protein CASTFVANEQFF.

The gene calls are TRBV20-1 and TRBJ1-1, with D tentatively TRBD1 (5 bases). V was cut by 7 bases and J by 4 bases, with 7 bases left in between. CDR1 is DFQATT and CDR2 is SNEGSKA in the germline V gene (reference sequence). The CDR3 loop spans 10 amino acids. CDR3 DNA sequence: TGCAGTGTTCAGGGCACTGAAGCTTTCTTT. Amino acids: CSVQGTEAFF.

The CDR3 loop is CASSLPEGNTIYF. CDR3 bases: TGTGCCAGTAGTCTCCCGGAGGGAAACACCATATATTTT. V and J are TRBV19 and TRBJ1-3; D not resolved. Germline lookup yields CDR1 LNHDA and CDR2 SQIVND (reference sequence). This CDR3 region has 13 residues. The V and J ends lost 5 bases and 4 bases respectively, with 9 bases between them.

In this sample, this clone turned up once. This chain links TRBV15 with TRBJ2-3; 7 positions match TRBD2. Germline values: CDR1 LNHNV, CDR2 YYDKDF (reference sequence). This CDR3 is 13 amino acids long. Germline trimming cut 11 bases from V and 3 bases from J; bases unmatched to any gene: 8. The CDR3 is CACASGVTDTQYF. CDR3 nucleotides: TGTGCCTGTGCGAGCGGGGTAACAGATACGCAGTATTTT. Complete variable domain (other parts from reference TRBV15 and TRBJ2-3): DAMVIQNPRYQVTQFGKPVTLSCSQTLNHNVMYWYQQKSSQAPKLLFHYYDKDFNNEADTPDNFQSRRPNTSFCFLDIRSPGLGDTAMYLCACASGVTDTQYFGPGTRLTVL.

The chain links TRBV7-9 to TRBJ2-3; perhaps TRBD1 as D (6 bases). V dropped 11 bases and J dropped 6 bases, with 18 bases sitting between them. The V gene's germline CDR1 is SEHNR and CDR2 FQNEAQ (reference sequence). The CDR3 length is 13 residues. In DNA form, the CDR3 reads TGTGCCGGGGGATACGACAGGTTGGATACGCAGTATTTT. Protein: CAGGYDRLDTQYF.

This chain uses TRBV30 with TRBJ2-1; 11 positions match TRBD2. The CDR3 runs to 17 residues. The V segment lost 2 bases and the J segment 1 base; nucleotides outside the gene matches: 7. Per the germline V gene, CDR1 is GTSNPN and CDR2 is SVGIG (reference sequence). The chain's CDR3 is CAWSPGSSGRSYNEQFF. The CDR3 nucleotides are TGTGCCTGGAGTCCAGGGTCTAGCGGGAGGTCCTACAATGAGCAGTTCTTC.

The CDR3 DNA sequence: TGTGCCAGCAGCCTAAATGCGGAGACCCAGTACTTC. It yields the protein CASSLNAETQYF. The J gene is TRBJ2-5, the V gene TRBV2; D is unresolved. The V gene lost 6 bases and the J gene lost 5 bases, with 10 bases spanning the gap. This CDR3 is built from 12 residues. Germline lookup yields CDR1 SNHLY and CDR2 FYNNEI.

This rearrangement joins TRBV4-2 to TRBJ1-2; the D is unclear. The CDR3 has 17 amino acids. V was cut by 0 bases and J by 1 base, with 15 bases left in between. Germline CDR1 reads LGHNA; CDR2 reads YNFKEQ. CDR3 coding DNA: TGTGCCAGCAGCCAAGAATTATCTAGAAGGCATAACTATGGCTACACCTTC. Its protein is CASSQELSRRHNYGYTF.

The chain links TRBV2 to TRBJ1-5, with D unresolved. The CDR3 has 15 amino acids. The ends were cut back, 5 bases at V and 1 base at J, with 12 bases in the middle. From germline, CDR1 is SNHLY and CDR2 FYNNEI. This CDR3 is CASSKSLPSNQPQHF. The CDR3, as DNA: TGTGCCAGCAGTAAGTCACTGCCCAGCAATCAGCCCCAGCATTTT.

The rearrangement joins TRBV11-2 to TRBJ2-3; unclear D gene. CDR1 and CDR2 from the germline V gene are SGHAT and FQNNGV. CDR3 length: 13 amino acids. V was cut by 5 bases and J by 4 bases, with 10 bases left in between. CDR3 in DNA: TGTGCCAGCAGCCCACTTTCCCCAGATACGCAGTATTTT. The encoded protein is CASSPLSPDTQYF.